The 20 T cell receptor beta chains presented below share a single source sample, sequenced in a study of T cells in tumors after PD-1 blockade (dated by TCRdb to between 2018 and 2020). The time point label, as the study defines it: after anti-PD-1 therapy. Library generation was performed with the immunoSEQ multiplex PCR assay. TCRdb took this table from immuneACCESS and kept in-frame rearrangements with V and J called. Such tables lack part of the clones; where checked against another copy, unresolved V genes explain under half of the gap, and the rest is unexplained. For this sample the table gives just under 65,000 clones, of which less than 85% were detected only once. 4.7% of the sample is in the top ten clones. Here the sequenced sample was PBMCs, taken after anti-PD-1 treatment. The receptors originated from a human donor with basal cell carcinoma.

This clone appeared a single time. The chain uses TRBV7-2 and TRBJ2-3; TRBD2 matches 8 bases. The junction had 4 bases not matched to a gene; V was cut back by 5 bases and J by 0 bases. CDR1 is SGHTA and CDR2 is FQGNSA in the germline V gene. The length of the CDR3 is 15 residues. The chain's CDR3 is CASSPLAGSTDTQYF. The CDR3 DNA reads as TGTGCCAGCAGCCCGTTAGCGGGGAGCACAGATACGCAGTATTTT.

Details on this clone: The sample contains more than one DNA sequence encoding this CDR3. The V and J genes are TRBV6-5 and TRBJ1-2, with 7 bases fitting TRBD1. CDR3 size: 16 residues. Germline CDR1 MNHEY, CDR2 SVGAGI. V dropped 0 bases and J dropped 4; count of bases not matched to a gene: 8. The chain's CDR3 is CASSYSRTGGGYGYTF. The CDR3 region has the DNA TGTGCCAGCAGTTACTCTCGGACAGGAGGTGGCTATGGCTACACCTTC.

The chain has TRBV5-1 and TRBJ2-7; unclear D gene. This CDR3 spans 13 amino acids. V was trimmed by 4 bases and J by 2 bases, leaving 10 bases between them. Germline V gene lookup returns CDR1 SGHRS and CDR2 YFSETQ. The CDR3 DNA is TGCGCCAGCAGCCCGGACGGTGCCTACGAGCAGTACTTC. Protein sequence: CASSPDGAYEQYF.

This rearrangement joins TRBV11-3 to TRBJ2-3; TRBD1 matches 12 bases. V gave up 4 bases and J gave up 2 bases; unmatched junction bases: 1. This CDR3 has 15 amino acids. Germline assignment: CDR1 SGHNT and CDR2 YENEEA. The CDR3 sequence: CASSSGQGATDTQYF. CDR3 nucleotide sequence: TGTGCCAGCAGCTCGGGACAGGGGGCCACAGATACGCAGTATTTT.

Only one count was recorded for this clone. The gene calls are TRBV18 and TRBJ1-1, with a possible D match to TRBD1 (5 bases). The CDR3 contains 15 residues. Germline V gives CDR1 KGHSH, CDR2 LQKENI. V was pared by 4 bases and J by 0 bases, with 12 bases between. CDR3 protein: CASSLMEGMNTEAFF. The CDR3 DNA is TGTGCCAGCTCACTGATGGAGGGGATGAACACTGAAGCTTTCTTT.

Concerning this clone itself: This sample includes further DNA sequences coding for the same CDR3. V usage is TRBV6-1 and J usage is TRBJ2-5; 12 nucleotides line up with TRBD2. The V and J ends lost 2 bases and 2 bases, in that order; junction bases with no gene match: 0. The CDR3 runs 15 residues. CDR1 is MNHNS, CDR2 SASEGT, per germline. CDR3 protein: CASSELAGGQETQYF. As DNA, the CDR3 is TGTGCCAGCAGTGAACTAGCGGGGGGGCAAGAGACCCAGTACTTC.

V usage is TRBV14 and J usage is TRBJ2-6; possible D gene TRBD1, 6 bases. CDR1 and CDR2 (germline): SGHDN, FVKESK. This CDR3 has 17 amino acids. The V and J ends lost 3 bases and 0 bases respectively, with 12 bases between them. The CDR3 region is CASSQRVQGSGANVLTF. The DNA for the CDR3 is TGTGCCAGCAGCCAGAGAGTACAGGGCTCTGGGGCCAACGTCCTGACTTTC.

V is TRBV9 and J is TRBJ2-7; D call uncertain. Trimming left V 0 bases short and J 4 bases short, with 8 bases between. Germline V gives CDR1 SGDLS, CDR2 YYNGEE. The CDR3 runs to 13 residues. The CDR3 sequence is CASSVGPRYEQYF. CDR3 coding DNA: TGTGCCAGCAGCGTAGGTCCCCGGTACGAGCAGTACTTC.

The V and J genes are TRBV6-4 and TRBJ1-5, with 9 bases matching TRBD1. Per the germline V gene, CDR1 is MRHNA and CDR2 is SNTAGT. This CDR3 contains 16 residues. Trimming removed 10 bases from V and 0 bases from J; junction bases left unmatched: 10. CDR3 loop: CATERTGVYSNQPQHF. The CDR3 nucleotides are TGTGCCACCGAAAGGACAGGGGTTTATAGCAATCAGCCCCAGCATTTT.

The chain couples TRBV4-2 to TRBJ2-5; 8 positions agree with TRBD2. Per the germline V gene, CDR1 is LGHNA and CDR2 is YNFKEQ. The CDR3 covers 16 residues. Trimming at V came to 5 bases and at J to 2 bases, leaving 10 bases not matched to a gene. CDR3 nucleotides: TGTGCCAGCAGCTCCGAGGGCGGGGGGAATCAAGAGACCCAGTACTTC. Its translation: CASSSEGGGNQETQYF.

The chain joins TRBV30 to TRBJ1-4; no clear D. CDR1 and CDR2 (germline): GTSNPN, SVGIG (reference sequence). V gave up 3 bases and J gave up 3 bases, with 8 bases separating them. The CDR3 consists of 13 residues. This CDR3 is CAWRGFPNEKLFF. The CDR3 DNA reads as TGTGCCTGGAGGGGATTCCCTAATGAAAAACTGTTTTTT.

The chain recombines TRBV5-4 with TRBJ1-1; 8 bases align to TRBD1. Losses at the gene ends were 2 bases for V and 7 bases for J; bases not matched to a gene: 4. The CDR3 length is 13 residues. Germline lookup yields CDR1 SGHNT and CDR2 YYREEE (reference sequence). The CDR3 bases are TGTGCCAGCAGCTTATCGGGACAGGTTGAAGCTTTCTTT. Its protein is CASSLSGQVEAFF.

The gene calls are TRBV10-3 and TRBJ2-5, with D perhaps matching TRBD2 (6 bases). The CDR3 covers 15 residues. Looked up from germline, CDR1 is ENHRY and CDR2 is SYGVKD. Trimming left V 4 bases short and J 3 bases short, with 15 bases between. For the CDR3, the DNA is TGTGCCATCAGTGGTGGCAGCGGGCTGAAAGAGACCCAGTACTTC. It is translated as CAISGGSGLKETQYF.

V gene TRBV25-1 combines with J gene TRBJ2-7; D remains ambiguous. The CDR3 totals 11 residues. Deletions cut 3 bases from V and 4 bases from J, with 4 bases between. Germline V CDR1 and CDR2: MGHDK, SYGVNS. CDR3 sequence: CASSDGYEQYF. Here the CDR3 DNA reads TGTGCCAGCAGTGACGGTTACGAGCAGTACTTC.

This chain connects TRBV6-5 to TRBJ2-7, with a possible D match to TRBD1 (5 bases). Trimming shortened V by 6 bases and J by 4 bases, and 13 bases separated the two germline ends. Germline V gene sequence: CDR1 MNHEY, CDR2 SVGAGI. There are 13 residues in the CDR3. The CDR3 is CASRQMGQYEQYF. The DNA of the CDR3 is TGTGCCAGCAGACAGATGGGGCAATACGAGCAGTACTTC.

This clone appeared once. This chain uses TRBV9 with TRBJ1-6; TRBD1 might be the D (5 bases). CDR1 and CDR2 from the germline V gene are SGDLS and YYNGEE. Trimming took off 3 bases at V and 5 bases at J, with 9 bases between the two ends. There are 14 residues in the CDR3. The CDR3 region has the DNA TGTGCCAGCAGCGCCGGGGCGGATAATTCACCCCTCCACTTT. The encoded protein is CASSAGADNSPLHF. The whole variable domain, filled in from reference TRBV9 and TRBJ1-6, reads DSGVTQTPKHLITATGQRVTLRCSPRSGDLSVYWYQQSLDQGLQFLIQYYNGEERAKGNILERFSAQQFPDLHSELNLSSLELGDSALYFCASSAGADNSPLHFGNGTRLTVT.

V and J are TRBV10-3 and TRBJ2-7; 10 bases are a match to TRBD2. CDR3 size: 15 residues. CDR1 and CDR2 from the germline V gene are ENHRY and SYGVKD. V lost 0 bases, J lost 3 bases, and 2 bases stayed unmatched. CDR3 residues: CAISESVAGGYEQYF. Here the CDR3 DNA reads TGTGCCATCAGTGAGTCGGTAGCGGGGGGCTACGAGCAGTACTTC.

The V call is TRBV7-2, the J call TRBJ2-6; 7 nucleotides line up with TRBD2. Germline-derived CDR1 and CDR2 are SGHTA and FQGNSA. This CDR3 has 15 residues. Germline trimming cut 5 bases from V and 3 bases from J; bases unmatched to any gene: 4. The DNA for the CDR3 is TGTGCCAGCAGCCCCAGGGAGGGTGGGGCCAACGTCCTGACTTTC. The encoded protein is CASSPREGGANVLTF.

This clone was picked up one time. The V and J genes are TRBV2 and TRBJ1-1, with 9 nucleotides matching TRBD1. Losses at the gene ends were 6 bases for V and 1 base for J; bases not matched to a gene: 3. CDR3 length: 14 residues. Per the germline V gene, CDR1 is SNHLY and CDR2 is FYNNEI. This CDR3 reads CASRGQGRNTEAFF. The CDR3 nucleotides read TGTGCCAGCAGAGGACAGGGGAGGAACACTGAAGCTTTCTTT.

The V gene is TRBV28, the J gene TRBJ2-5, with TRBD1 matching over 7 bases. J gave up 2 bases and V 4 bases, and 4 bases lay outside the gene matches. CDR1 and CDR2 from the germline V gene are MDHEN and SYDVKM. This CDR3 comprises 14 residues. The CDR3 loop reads CASSSRQGQETQYF. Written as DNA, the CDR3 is TGTGCCAGCAGTTCCAGACAGGGACAAGAGACCCAGTACTTC.